Presented here are 27 T cell receptor beta chains from one specimen sequenced in a study of PD-1 blockade in classical Hodgkin lymphoma (dated by TCRdb to the early 2020s). The library came from the immunoSEQ multiplex PCR assay. Entries here come from immuneACCESS through TCRdb and include only in-frame sequences with V and J called. Some clones fail to appear in such tables; in the studies checked, an unresolved V gene covers under half of the shortfall, and the cause of the remainder is unknown. This sample holds 90,000 to 100,000 clones; 80% to 90% were observed only once. Of the sample, roughly 15% falls within the top ten clones. The time point tag for this specimen amounts to: cycle 2 day 1 (C2D1) of nivolumab. Every trial patient had relapsed following autologous stem cell transplantation, and prior brentuximab vedotin exposure was what differed among cohorts A, B and C. Sequencing was performed on peripheral blood mononuclear cells (PBMCs), taken before the second cycle of nivolumab. The receptors were sampled from a human donor with classical Hodgkin lymphoma.

V usage is TRBV10-2 and J usage is TRBJ2-1; D call uncertain. Per the germline V gene, CDR1 is WSHSY and CDR2 is SAAADI. CDR3 size: 13 residues. V lost 3 bases and J lost 6, with 9 bases in between. CDR3 nucleotide sequence: TGCGCCAGCAGTGACCCTCCTAGCAATGAGCAGTTCTTC. Its translation: CASSDPPSNEQFF.

The chain employs TRBV9 and TRBJ2-3, with D maybe TRBD2 (6 bases). Germline V gene sequence: CDR1 SGDLS, CDR2 YYNGEE. The length of the CDR3 is 14 residues. Between the trimmed V and J ends, which lost 3 bases and 2 bases, there was a span of 10 bases. The CDR3 spells CASSARTNTDTQYF. CDR3 bases: TGTGCCAGCAGCGCCAGGACTAACACAGATACGCAGTATTTT.

This sequence joins TRBV9 and TRBJ1-1; no clear D gene. The length of the CDR3 is 13 residues. Germline values: CDR1 SGDLS, CDR2 YYNGEE. The ends were cut back, 0 bases at V and 7 bases at J, with 10 bases in the middle. In DNA, the CDR3 is TGTGCCAGCAGCGTAGGATCTGTCAATGAAGCTTTCTTT. It specifies CASSVGSVNEAFF.

This clone was recorded once. As DNA, the CDR3 is TGTGCCACCGGGACAGGGTACAATGAGCAGTTCTTC. Its translation: CATGTGYNEQFF. The J gene is TRBJ2-1, the V gene TRBV15; TRBD1 matches 9 bases. There are 12 residues in the CDR3. V dropped 8 bases and J dropped 4; count of bases not matched to a gene: 0. CDR1 and CDR2 from the germline V gene are LNHNV and YYDKDF (reference sequence).

This chain links TRBV6-5 with TRBJ2-1; 9 bases match TRBD2. V was clipped by 6 bases and J by 4 bases; unmatched bases: 7. Germline CDR1 and CDR2: MNHEY and SVGAGI. CDR3 length equals 15 residues. Here the CDR3 DNA reads TGTGCCAGCAGCCGCCGAGCGGGAGGATACAATGAGCAGTTCTTC. Its protein product is CASSRRAGGYNEQFF.

V usage is TRBV6-1 and J usage is TRBJ1-1; the D gene is possibly TRBD1 (6 bases). Germline assignment: CDR1 MNHNS and CDR2 SASEGT. Trimming shortened V by 4 bases and J by 0 bases, and 24 bases separated the two germline ends. This CDR3 contains 19 residues. The CDR3 region has the DNA TGTGCCAGCAGTGCTCCCACAGGGTCGAGGCCCCCGTTGAACACTGAAGCTTTCTTT. Its translation: CASSAPTGSRPPLNTEAFF.

This chain connects TRBV5-1 to TRBJ1-6; D is undetermined. CDR1 is SGHRS and CDR2 is YFSETQ in the germline V gene. This CDR3 is built from 14 residues. Trimming shortened V by 0 bases and J by 8 bases, and 9 bases separated the two germline ends. The CDR3 coding sequence is TGCGCCAGCAGCTTGGACAGTGTCGATTCACCCCTCCACTTT. Its translation: CASSLDSVDSPLHF.

The V and J genes are TRBV30 and TRBJ2-3; a weak D match, TRBD1 (6 bases). The length of the CDR3 is 15 residues. V was cut by 0 bases and J by 4 bases, with 14 bases left in between. CDR1 is GTSNPN, CDR2 SVGIG, per germline (reference sequence). Here the CDR3 DNA reads TGTGCCTGGAGTGTGGGGACACACGAAGCAGATACGCAGTATTTT. Residues: CAWSVGTHEADTQYF.

The V gene is TRBV4-1, the J gene TRBJ1-1; 7 nucleotides agree with TRBD1. CDR1 is MGHRA and CDR2 is YSYEKL in the germline V gene. V shed 1 base, J shed 6 bases, and the junction held 8 bases outside the gene matches. This CDR3 has 15 residues. CDR3 nucleotides: TGCGCCAGCAGCCAAGGGCGGGCAGACAGGGCTGAAGCTTTCTTT. As protein: CASSQGRADRAEAFF.

This sequence joins TRBV7-2 and TRBJ2-1; D is ambiguous. From germline, CDR1 is SGHTA and CDR2 FQGNSA. Trimming pared 2 bases from V and 10 bases from J, leaving 9 bases between. The CDR3 loop spans 12 amino acids. The CDR3 nucleotides are TGTGCCAGCAGCTTAATGAGTTACGAGCAGTTCTTC. This gives the protein CASSLMSYEQFF.

There are a few counts of this clone. This rearrangement joins TRBV25-1 to TRBJ2-1; D is uncertain. The germline V and J ends were trimmed by 4 bases and 2 bases, with 6 bases remaining between them. Germline assignment: CDR1 MGHDK and CDR2 SYGVNS. This CDR3 is built from 13 residues. The CDR3 DNA reads as TGTGCCAGCAGTGCTCCCCCCTACAATGAGCAGTTCTTC. It translates to CASSAPPYNEQFF. The complete variable domain, with remaining parts taken from reference TRBV25-1 and TRBJ2-1, reads EADIYQTPRYLVIGTGKKITLECSQTMGHDKMYWYQQDPGMELHLIHYSYGVNSTEKGDLSSESTVSRIRTEHFPLTLESARPSHTSQYLCASSAPPYNEQFFGPGTRLTVL.

The rearrangement joins TRBV19 to TRBJ1-5; unclear D gene. Germline CDR1 and CDR2: LNHDA and SQIVND (reference sequence). This CDR3 has 15 residues. Trimming took off 5 bases at V and 5 bases at J, with 16 bases between the two ends. The CDR3 DNA follows: TGTGCCAGTAGTGGTCGCGGCAGGTCCGATCAGCCCCAGCATTTT. Amino acids: CASSGRGRSDQPQHF.

This chain joins TRBV5-1 and TRBJ1-2, with 7 nucleotides matching TRBD1. J lost 0 bases, V lost 0 bases, and 8 bases had no gene match. CDR1 and CDR2 (germline): SGHRS, YFSETQ. CDR3 length: 17 residues. CDR3 DNA sequence: TGCGCCAGCAGCTTGGGAGGGACAGCCGGGGCTAACTATGGCTACACCTTC. Protein sequence: CASSLGGTAGANYGYTF.

The CDR3 loop is CASGAGGGSNQPQHF. CDR3 nucleotide sequence: TGTGCCAGTGGAGCCGGGGGGGGAAGCAATCAGCCCCAGCATTTT. V gene TRBV19 combines with J gene TRBJ1-5, with D tentatively TRBD1 (5 bases). Germline V CDR1 and CDR2: LNHDA, SQIVND (reference sequence). There are 15 residues in the CDR3. Trimming took off 8 bases at V and 1 base at J, with 15 bases between the two ends.

The CDR3 is CAISDSGFSTEAFF. The CDR3 coding sequence is TGTGCCATCAGTGATTCCGGGTTTTCCACTGAAGCTTTCTTT. The genes are TRBV10-3 and TRBJ1-1, with D hard to call. Germline lookup yields CDR1 ENHRY and CDR2 SYGVKD. CDR3 size: 14 residues. Trimming left V 3 bases short and J 4 bases short, with 12 bases between.

This chain connects TRBV5-6 to TRBJ2-7, with unresolved D. Germline CDR1 SGHDT, CDR2 YYEEEE. Trimming removed 0 bases at V and 4 bases at J, with 5 bases between. CDR3 length equals 12 residues. CDR3 amino acids: CASSLEKYEQYF. CDR3 DNA: TGTGCCAGCAGCTTGGAAAAGTACGAGCAGTACTTC.

CDR3 coding DNA: TGTGCCAGCAGCTCCATTCGACAGAGCGAGCAGTACTTC. Translated: CASSSIRQSEQYF. This chain connects TRBV7-3 to TRBJ2-7; D may be TRBD1 (5 bases). V was clipped by 4 bases and J by 6 bases, with 13 bases between them. Germline V lookup: CDR1 SGHTA, CDR2 FQGTGA. The length of the CDR3 is 13 residues.

The chain has TRBV7-9 and TRBJ1-4; TRBD1 matches 7 bases. The CDR3 is 14 amino acids. Germline loops: CDR1 SEHNR, CDR2 FQNEAQ (reference sequence). V lost 8 bases and J lost 8; bases outside the gene matches: 11. The CDR3 region has the DNA TGTGCCAGCGGACTGACAGGGCCGGGGGAAAAACTGTTTTTT. This encodes CASGLTGPGEKLFF.

In DNA form, the CDR3 reads TGTGCCAGTCTCGGGACTAATGCTCAAGACTACAATGAGCAGTTCTTC. It codes for CASLGTNAQDYNEQFF. The V and J genes are TRBV18 and TRBJ2-1, with 7 bases lining up with TRBD2. The CDR3 has 16 amino acids. Germline-derived CDR1 and CDR2 are KGHSH and LQKENI. Losses at the gene ends were 9 bases for V and 3 bases for J; bases not matched to a gene: 14.

This clone was observed a few times. V is TRBV21-1 and J is TRBJ2-7; TRBD2, the table's D call, lacks a check against the DNA. TRBV21-1 is designated a pseudogene. CDR3 length: 16 residues. CDR3: CASRVISTNLSHEQYF. The CDR3 coding sequence is TGTGCCAGCAGGGTGATCTCAACTAATCTCTCCCACGAGCAGTACTTC.

The chain carries TRBV19 and TRBJ2-5; D uncertain. V lost 4 bases to trimming and J lost 0 bases, with 12 bases between them. The CDR3 covers 15 residues. Germline V gives CDR1 LNHDA, CDR2 SQIVND (reference sequence). The CDR3 protein is CASSRGSGNQETQYF. The CDR3, as DNA: TGTGCCAGTAGTAGGGGTTCGGGTAACCAAGAGACCCAGTACTTC.

The CDR3 sequence: CASSEAGGHGGNEQFF. The CDR3 region has the DNA TGCGCCAGCAGTGAGGCAGGGGGCCATGGGGGCAATGAGCAGTTCTTC. This chain connects TRBV10-1 to TRBJ2-1; 8 nucleotides agree with TRBD1. The V and J ends lost 2 bases and 6 bases, in that order; junction bases with no gene match: 9. The CDR3 loop spans 16 amino acids. Germline V CDR1 and CDR2: WNHNN, SYGVQD (reference sequence).

This clone has just one count. This chain links TRBV5-1 with TRBJ2-2; the D call may be TRBD1 or TRBD2 (6 bases each). The germline CDR1 and CDR2 sequences are SGHRS and YFSETQ. Trimming left V 0 bases short and J 4 bases short, with 7 bases between. CDR3 size: 14 residues. This CDR3 is CASSLEGGTGELFF. The CDR3 bases are TGCGCCAGCAGCTTGGAGGGGGGCACCGGGGAGCTGTTTTTT. The full variable domain, its missing parts supplied by reference TRBV5-1 and TRBJ2-2, is KAGVTQTPRYLIKTRGQQVTLSCSPISGHRSVSWYQQTPGQGLQFLFEYFSETQRNKGNFPGRFSGRQFSNSRSEMNVSTLELGDSALYLCASSLEGGTGELFFGEGSRLTVL.

This chain links TRBV30 with TRBJ2-1; tentative D call: TRBD2 (5 bases). Germline lookup yields CDR1 GTSNPN and CDR2 SVGIG (reference sequence). The CDR3 is 13 residues long. V was trimmed by 3 bases and J by 4 bases, leaving 10 bases between them. CDR3 region: CAWSKGVYNEQFF. The CDR3 bases are TGTGCCTGGAGCAAGGGAGTTTACAATGAGCAGTTCTTC.

This chain connects TRBV10-3 to TRBJ1-4; 7 bases match TRBD1. Germline CDR1 ENHRY, CDR2 SYGVKD. Unmatched junction bases numbered 9, after V lost 6 bases and J lost 8 bases. The CDR3 spans 14 residues. The CDR3 nucleotides read TGTGCCATCAGCCCTCGCACAGGGGAAGAAAAACTGTTTTTT. It is translated as CAISPRTGEEKLFF.

The J gene is TRBJ2-3, the V gene TRBV7-2; 7 bases agree with TRBD2. This CDR3 spans 18 amino acids. Germline V CDR1 and CDR2: SGHTA, FQGNSA. Losses at the gene ends were 4 bases for V and 2 bases for J; bases not matched to a gene: 15. The CDR3 sequence is CASSSAGRRIWITDTQYF. The CDR3 nucleotides are TGTGCCAGCAGCTCGGCCGGGAGGCGGATATGGATCACAGATACGCAGTATTTT.

The CDR3 spells CASSPSAGYYEQYF. The CDR3 DNA sequence: TGTGCCAGCAGCCCCTCGGCAGGCTACTACGAGCAGTACTTC. The gene calls are TRBV11-3 and TRBJ2-7; D not resolved. The germline CDR1 and CDR2 sequences are SGHNT and YENEEA. This CDR3 region has 14 residues. V dropped 5 bases and J dropped 3 bases, with 14 bases sitting between them.